The following is a TCR beta chain sequence with its context. Its binding antigen is unknown. Per-base quality was not reported, and no clone a single base away is much larger than it. Read against the paper, the sample's time point label means: sample from adult after SARS-CoV-2 infection, after symptom onset. Two convalescent COVID-19 patients, sampled after symptom onset from adults with prior SARS-CoV-2 infection, were also TCR-sequenced for comparison. The CDR3 regions of human TCRbeta chains were subjected to immunosequencing. Turning to the authors' computational methods: Repertoire TCRs were matched against a reference library of SARS-CoV-2-specific TCRs generated with the MIRA antigen-specificity platform. Breadth was defined as the fraction of unique TCRs that were SARS-CoV-2-associated, and depth was defined as the fraction of total T cells that were SARS-CoV-2-associated. Using the MIRA data, each spike-specific TCR was assigned both to the spike region to which the TCR was reactive and to a CD4 or CD8 class. Log10-transformed breadth and depth values were compared by one-way ANOVA with Sidak's multiple comparisons tests. Drawn from immuneACCESS, this table holds only the in-frame rearrangements with V and J called that TCRdb kept. Clones are partly lost; checked studies trace under half to an unresolved V gene and leave the rest unexplained. V and J calls plus clone size are reproduced from that table; the DNA served to infer D and trimming. The sample records some 150,000 clones, about 88% of which are singletons. The ten largest make up under 8% of the sample.

Spanning cysteine to phenylalanine, the CDR3 consists of 14 amino acids. The CDR3 DNA has 42 bases and is translated from base 1. Trimmed from V: 6 bases; trimmed from J: 4 bases; junction bases lacking a gene match: 5. The germline V gene gives CDR1 as SGHVS and CDR2 as FQNEAQ. This sample was included in a study of T cell responses to AZD1222 COVID-19 vaccine (dated by TCRdb to the early 2020s). For the study in its entirety: TCR sequencing was performed for about 240 trial participants, of whom around 210 were given two doses of AZD1222 and 26 were given two doses of MenACWY control vaccine. Trial participants were enrolled by age into 18-55, 56-69 and 70-plus year subgroups, with roughly 150, 30 and 60 TCR-sequenced participants respectively. Findings and caveats that apply to the study as a whole: Because no day 14 peak-response samples were available, the repertoires could be characterized only after the peak T cell response. A significant rise in spike-specific TCR breadth and depth was observed after two AZD1222 doses relative to day 0 and relative to MenACWY recipients. Reportedly, almost half of the unique spike-specific TCRs recognized epitopes lying outside the regions that are mutated in the B.1.351 and B.1.1.7 variants. Most participants were white British and females outnumbered males, and the authors suggested that clonal diversity may have been underestimated. The 56-69-year group was small, and its depth increase did not reach significance, likely because of low power. The whole spike protein was spanned by vaccine-associated CD4 TCRs, and dominant responses were seen in regions 160-218 and 743-854. Only five to seven AZD1222 recipients were SARS-CoV-2 seropositive at baseline, limiting conclusions about previously exposed vaccinees.

This clonotype was obtained from an adult who had recovered from COVID-19. This receptor chain uses TRBV7-8 and TRBJ2-2, with 7 bases in between that match TRBD1. Sequencing was performed on peripheral blood, taken after recovery from COVID-19. The CDR3 sequence is CASSNRQGTGELFF. The nucleotides read TGTGCCAGCAGTAACCGACAGGGCACCGGGGAGCTGTTTTTT. Joined to the reference TRBV7-8 and TRBJ2-2 proteins, this CDR3 gives the full variable domain: GAGVSQSPRYKVAKRGQDVALRCDPISGHVSLFWYQQALGQGPEFLTYFQNEAQLDKSGLPSDRFFAERPEGSVSTLKIQRTQQEDSAVYLCASSNRQGTGELFFGEGSRLTVL.